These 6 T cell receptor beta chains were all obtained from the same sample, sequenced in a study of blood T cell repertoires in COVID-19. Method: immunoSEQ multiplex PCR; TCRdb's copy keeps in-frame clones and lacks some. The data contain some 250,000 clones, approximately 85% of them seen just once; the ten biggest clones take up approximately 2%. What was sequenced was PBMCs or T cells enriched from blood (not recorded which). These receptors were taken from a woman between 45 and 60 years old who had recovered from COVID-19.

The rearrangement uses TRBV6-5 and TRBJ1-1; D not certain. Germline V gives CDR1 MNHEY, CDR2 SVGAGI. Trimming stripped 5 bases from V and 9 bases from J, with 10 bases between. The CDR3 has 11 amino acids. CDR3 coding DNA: TGTGCCAGCAGTATCCGGGAAAAAGCTTTCTTT. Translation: CASSIREKAFF.

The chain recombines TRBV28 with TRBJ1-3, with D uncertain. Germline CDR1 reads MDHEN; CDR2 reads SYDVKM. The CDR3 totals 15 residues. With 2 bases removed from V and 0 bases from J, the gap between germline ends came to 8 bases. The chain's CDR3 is CASSLGGSSGNTIYF. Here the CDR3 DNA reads TGTGCCAGCAGTTTAGGAGGCAGCTCTGGAAACACCATATATTTT.

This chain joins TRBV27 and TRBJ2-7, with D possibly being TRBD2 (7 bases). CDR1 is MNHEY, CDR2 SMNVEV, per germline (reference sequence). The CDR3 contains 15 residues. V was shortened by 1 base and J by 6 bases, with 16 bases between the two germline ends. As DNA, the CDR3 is TGTGCCAGCAGTTTATTGAACGAACGGGGGGCCGAGCAGTACTTC. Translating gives CASSLLNERGAEQYF.

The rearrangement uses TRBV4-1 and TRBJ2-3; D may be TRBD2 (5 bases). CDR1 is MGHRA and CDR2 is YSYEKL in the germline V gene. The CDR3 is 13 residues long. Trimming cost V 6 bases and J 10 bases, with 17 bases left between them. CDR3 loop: CASSPDYPYAQYF. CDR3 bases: TGCGCCAGCAGTCCAGACTATCCCTACGCGCAGTATTTT.

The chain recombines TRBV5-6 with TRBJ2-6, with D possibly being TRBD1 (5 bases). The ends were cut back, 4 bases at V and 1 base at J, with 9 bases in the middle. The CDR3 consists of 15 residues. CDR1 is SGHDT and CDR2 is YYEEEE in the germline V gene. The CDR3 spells CASSPRQSGANVLTF. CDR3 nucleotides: TGTGCCAGCAGCCCTCGACAGTCTGGGGCCAACGTCCTGACTTTC.

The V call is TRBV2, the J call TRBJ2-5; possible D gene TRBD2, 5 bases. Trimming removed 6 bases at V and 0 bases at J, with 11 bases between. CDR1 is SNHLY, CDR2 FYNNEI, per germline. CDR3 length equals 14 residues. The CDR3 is CASREDGNQETQYF. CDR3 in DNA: TGTGCCAGCAGGGAGGACGGGAACCAAGAGACCCAGTACTTC.